The rows below give T cell receptor beta chains drawn from one sample of a study of blood T cell repertoires in COVID-19. TCRdb keeps only in-frame clones here, not all; method: immunoSEQ multiplex PCR. The sample has about 34,000 clones; approximately 88% are singletons. Sequencing used peripheral blood. The receptors stem from a man in his sixties with active COVID-19. The CDR3 runs from the conserved cysteine through the conserved F or W. The order of the fields is D gene, J gene, clone size, V gene, CDR3 DNA, CDR3 protein. D genes are given only for firm matches. Some rows have no size entry. The others give once, few or many, or a class for an expanded clone.

D: -; J: TRBJ2-2; size: -; V: TRBV5-1; DNA: TGCGCCAGCAGTAGGCAGGGGAACACCGGGGAGCTGTTTTTT; CDR3: CASSRQGNTGELFF
D: -; J: TRBJ2-1; size: once; V: TRBV6-1; DNA: TGTGCCAGCAGTGTTGGTCTCCGTAGCTCCTACAATGAGCAGTTCTTC; CDR3: CASSVGLRSSYNEQFF
D: TRBD2; J: TRBJ2-7; size: -; V: TRBV11-2; DNA: TGTGCCAGCAGCCCCCGGGTGGGGGTAGCGGGAGAAGTGAACGAGCAGTACTTC; CDR3: CASSPRVGVAGEVNEQYF
D: -; J: TRBJ1-6; size: -; V: TRBV2; DNA: TGTGCCAGCACCCGAGAGGCGCGGTCACCCCTCCACTTT; CDR3: CASTREARSPLHF
D: TRBD1; J: TRBJ1-1; size: -; V: TRBV7-9; DNA: TGTGCCAGCAGCGGGGACAGTGAAGCTTTCTTT; CDR3: CASSGDSEAFF
D: TRBD1; J: TRBJ2-1; size: -; V: TRBV10-3; DNA: TGTGCCATCAGGAATCAGGGGGCCGGAATTTTTAGTGAGCAGTTCTTC; CDR3: CAIRNQGAGIFSEQFF
D: -; J: TRBJ2-7; size: -; V: TRBV5-1; DNA: TGCGCCAGCAGTACGACTAGTGACGAGCAGTACTTC; CDR3: CASSTTSDEQYF
D: -; J: TRBJ2-4; size: -; V: TRBV5-1; DNA: TGCGCCAGCAGCTTGACCGGGAAGGACATTCAGTACTTC; CDR3: CASSLTGKDIQYF
D: TRBD2; J: TRBJ2-3; size: -; V: TRBV5-4; DNA: TGTGCCGGAGGGACTAGCGGGGCCACAGATACGCAGTATTTT; CDR3: CAGGTSGATDTQYF
D: TRBD1; J: TRBJ2-1; size: few; V: TRBV6-2/TRBV6-3; DNA: TGTGCCAGCAGTCCGCGGACAGGGGGGAATGAGCAGTTCTTC; CDR3: CASSPRTGGNEQFF
D: -; J: TRBJ1-2; size: -; V: TRBV7-9; DNA: TGTGCCAGCAGCTTCTCATACAGGGATGGCTACACCTTC; CDR3: CASSFSYRDGYTF
D: TRBD1; J: TRBJ2-5; size: once; V: TRBV5-1; DNA: TGCGCCAGCAGCTGGGGGACAGAAGAAGAGACCCAGTACTTC; CDR3: CASSWGTEEETQYF
D: TRBD2; J: TRBJ2-7; size: -; V: TRBV27; DNA: TGTGCCAGCAGCCCCGGGGTAGCGGGAACGGTCGAGCAGTACTTC; CDR3: CASSPGVAGTVEQYF
D: -; J: TRBJ1-2; size: -; V: TRBV6-5; DNA: TGTGCCAGCAGGGGGGGGACGGACTCTAACTATGGCTACACCTTC; CDR3: CASRGGTDSNYGYTF
D: -; J: TRBJ2-3; size: -; V: TRBV11-2; DNA: TGTGCCAGCAGCTTAGATCCCCCAGGTTCCGGGGCAGATACGCAGTATTTT; CDR3: CASSLDPPGSGADTQYF
D: TRBD2; J: TRBJ2-3; size: -; V: TRBV7-9; DNA: TGTGCCAGCAGCTCCTCCCCCCTTAGCGGGGCTAGCACAGATACGCAGTATTTT; CDR3: CASSSSPLSGASTDTQYF
D: -; J: TRBJ1-5; size: -; V: TRBV18; DNA: TGTGCCAGCTCACCGATCGGGGATGATCAGCCCCAGCATTTT; CDR3: CASSPIGDDQPQHF
D: -; J: TRBJ2-1; size: once; V: TRBV6-5; DNA: TGTGCCAGCAGTTACAGGGTTTATGGGGCGCAGAGTGAGCAGTTCTTC; CDR3: CASSYRVYGAQSEQFF
D: -; J: TRBJ1-5; size: -; V: TRBV2; DNA: TGTGCCAGCAGGTACGGGAAGGGACAGCCCCAGCATTTT; CDR3: CASRYGKGQPQHF
D: TRBD2; J: TRBJ2-1; size: -; V: TRBV3-1/TRBV3-2; DNA: TGTGCCAGCAGCCAGATTACCGGGACTAGCGGGAGGAATGAGCAGTTCTTC; CDR3: CASSQITGTSGRNEQFF
D: TRBD2; J: TRBJ2-5; size: -; V: TRBV13; DNA: TGTGCCAGCAGCCCCAGACTAGCGGGAGGCCAAGAGACCCAGTACTTC; CDR3: CASSPRLAGGQETQYF
D: TRBD2; J: TRBJ2-3; size: -; V: TRBV5-1; DNA: TGCGCCAGCAGCTGGACTAGCGGGAGCACAGATACGCAGTATTTT; CDR3: CASSWTSGSTDTQYF
D: TRBD1; J: TRBJ1-1; size: -; V: TRBV19; DNA: TGTGCCAGTAGTGCCCGTCGCCAGGGGGTAGGAAAGTTGGGCACTGAAGCTTTCTTT; CDR3: CASSARRQGVGKLGTEAFF
D: TRBD2; J: TRBJ2-1; size: few; V: TRBV2; DNA: TGTGCCAGCAACCTAGCGGGAGGGCATTCTGAGCAGTTCTTC; CDR3: CASNLAGGHSEQFF
D: TRBD2; J: TRBJ2-3; size: -; V: TRBV5-4; DNA: TGTGCCAGCAGCGAAAGACTAGCGGGATGGAGTACAGATACGCAGTATTTT; CDR3: CASSERLAGWSTDTQYF
D: TRBD1; J: TRBJ1-1; size: few; V: TRBV3-1/TRBV3-2; DNA: TGTGCCAGCAGCCGAGCCGGGACAGGGTACACTGAAGCTTTCTTT; CDR3: CASSRAGTGYTEAFF
D: TRBD1; J: TRBJ1-5; size: -; V: TRBV18; DNA: TGTGCCAGCTCACCGGGCACAGGGGGCAATCAGCCCCAGCATTTT; CDR3: CASSPGTGGNQPQHF
D: TRBD1; J: TRBJ2-5; size: once; V: TRBV11-2; DNA: TGTGCCAGCAGCTTTTACAGGGGTGCAGAGACCCAGTACTTC; CDR3: CASSFYRGAETQYF
D: -; J: TRBJ1-4; size: -; V: TRBV6-9; DNA: TGTGCCAGCAGTTATTTGGGTTCCCGAGGTGAAAAACTGTTTTTT; CDR3: CASSYLGSRGEKLFF
D: -; J: TRBJ2-6; size: once; V: TRBV19; DNA: TGTGCCAGTAGTATAGGGGCGGGGAACGGGGCCAACGTCCTGACTTTC; CDR3: CASSIGAGNGANVLTF
D: -; J: TRBJ2-1; size: once; V: TRBV19; DNA: TGTGCCAGTAGTATAAGAGGGGGAAACAATGAGCAGTTCTTC; CDR3: CASSIRGGNNEQFF
D: -; J: TRBJ2-7; size: -; V: TRBV5-1; DNA: TGCGCCAGCAGAGTGATGGACAGCCGGATGGAGGAGCAGTACTTC; CDR3: CASRVMDSRMEEQYF
D: TRBD2; J: TRBJ2-2; size: -; V: TRBV11-3; DNA: TGTGCCAGCAGCTTTCGGGAGGGATCCGGGGAGCTGTTTTTT; CDR3: CASSFREGSGELFF
D: TRBD1; J: TRBJ1-3; size: -; V: TRBV28; DNA: TGTGCCAGCACCTATACGGGGGGACAGGGCTCTGGAAACACCATATATTTT; CDR3: CASTYTGGQGSGNTIYF
D: TRBD1; J: TRBJ2-1; size: -; V: TRBV5-1; DNA: TGCGCCAGCAGCCCGCCGGGACAGGGCCCCCGGCGCCCCTACAATGAGCAGTTCTTC; CDR3: CASSPPGQGPRRPYNEQFF
D: TRBD2; J: TRBJ2-1; size: -; V: TRBV9; DNA: TGTGCCAGCAGCGTAGAAGGCGGGAGGTGGTACAATGAGCAGTTCTTC; CDR3: CASSVEGGRWYNEQFF
D: TRBD2; J: TRBJ2-7; size: few; V: TRBV5-1; DNA: TGCGCCAGCAGTTCGTCTGGGGCTAGCGGAGGCTACGAGCAGTACTTC; CDR3: CASSSSGASGGYEQYF
D: TRBD1; J: TRBJ1-2; size: -; V: TRBV19; DNA: TGTGCCAGTACCACGACAGGGGGCAATGGCTACACCTTC; CDR3: CASTTTGGNGYTF
D: TRBD2; J: TRBJ2-2; size: -; V: TRBV25-1; DNA: TGTGCCAGCAGCGCGAGGGGTAGAGGCGGGAGGGGCACCGGGGAGCTGTTTTTT; CDR3: CASSARGRGGRGTGELFF
D: -; J: TRBJ2-1; size: -; V: TRBV7-5; DNA: TGTGCCAGAAGCTTCCCTCATTATACAGGGGGATACTACAATGAGCAGTTCTTC; CDR3: CARSFPHYTGGYYNEQFF
D: TRBD1; J: TRBJ1-5; size: -; V: TRBV6-6; DNA: TGTGCCAGCAGACTAGGGACAGTGTATAGCAATCAGCCCCAGCATTTT; CDR3: CASRLGTVYSNQPQHF
D: -; J: TRBJ2-7; size: -; V: TRBV4-1; DNA: TGCGCCAGCAGCCAAGAGTTATCATGGTACCTACCTTACGAGCAGTACTTC; CDR3: CASSQELSWYLPYEQYF
D: -; J: TRBJ1-1; size: -; V: TRBV12-3/TRBV12-4; DNA: TGTGCCAGCAGTTTAGGACAGGTTGGTGAAGCTTTCTTT; CDR3: CASSLGQVGEAFF
D: -; J: TRBJ1-2; size: -; V: TRBV5-1; DNA: TGCGCCAGCAGCTTGGGACAGTCTCTTCGGGGCTACACCTTC; CDR3: CASSLGQSLRGYTF
D: TRBD2; J: TRBJ2-5; size: -; V: TRBV2; DNA: TGTGCCAGCAGTGAACCCCCCCTAGCGGGGGTTGAGACCCAGTACTTC; CDR3: CASSEPPLAGVETQYF
D: -; J: TRBJ1-4; size: -; V: TRBV5-1; DNA: TGCGCCAGCAGCTTGACGGGGGGCGCAGATGAAAAACTGTTTTTT; CDR3: CASSLTGGADEKLFF
D: TRBD2; J: TRBJ2-7; size: -; V: TRBV27; DNA: TGTGCCCCCTCGGGGGGGGACGAGCAGTACTTC; CDR3: CAPSGGDEQYF
D: TRBD2; J: TRBJ2-5; size: -; V: TRBV5-1; DNA: TGCGCCAGCAGCTCACTAGCGGGAGCAGAGACCCAGTACTTC; CDR3: CASSSLAGAETQYF
D: TRBD1; J: TRBJ1-1; size: -; V: TRBV6-5; DNA: TGTGCCAGCAGGCCCGACAGGGGGCTCACTGAAGCTTTCTTT; CDR3: CASRPDRGLTEAFF
D: -; J: TRBJ1-2; size: -; V: TRBV6-6; DNA: TGTGCCAGCAGTTACTCCGCAGGGGTGGGTTATGGCTACACCTTC; CDR3: CASSYSAGVGYGYTF
D: -; J: TRBJ2-1; size: -; V: TRBV28; DNA: TGTGCCAGCAGGCTTACCTCGGGGGAATCCTACAATGAGCAGTTCTTC; CDR3: CASRLTSGESYNEQFF
D: -; J: TRBJ1-2; size: -; V: TRBV28; DNA: TGTGCCAGCAGTTTGAGGGGGACCCTCGCATACGGCTACACCTTC; CDR3: CASSLRGTLAYGYTF
D: TRBD1; J: TRBJ2-5; size: -; V: TRBV2; DNA: TGTGCCAGCAGTCGGACAGGGGAGAAAGAGACCCAGTACTTC; CDR3: CASSRTGEKETQYF